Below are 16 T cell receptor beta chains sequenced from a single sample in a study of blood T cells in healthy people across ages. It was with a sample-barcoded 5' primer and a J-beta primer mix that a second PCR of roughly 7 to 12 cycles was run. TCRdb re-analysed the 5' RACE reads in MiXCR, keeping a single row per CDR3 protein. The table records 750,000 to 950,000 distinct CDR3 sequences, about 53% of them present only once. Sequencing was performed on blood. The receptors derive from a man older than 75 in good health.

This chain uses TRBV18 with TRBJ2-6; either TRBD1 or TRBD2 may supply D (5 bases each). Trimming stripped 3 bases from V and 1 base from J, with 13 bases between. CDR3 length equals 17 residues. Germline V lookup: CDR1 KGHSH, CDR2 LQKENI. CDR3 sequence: CASSPDRPGSGANVLTF. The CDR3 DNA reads TGTGCCAGCTCACCTGACAGACCGGGGTCTGGGGCCAACGTCCTGACTTTC.

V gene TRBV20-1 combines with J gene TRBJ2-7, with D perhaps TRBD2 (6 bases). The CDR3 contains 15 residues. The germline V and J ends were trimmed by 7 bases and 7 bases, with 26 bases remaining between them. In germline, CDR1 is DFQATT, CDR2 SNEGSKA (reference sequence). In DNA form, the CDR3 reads TGCAGTGTTTCCCGGGACTTCCTCCAGGACAATGAGCAGTACTTC. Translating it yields CSVSRDFLQDNEQYF.

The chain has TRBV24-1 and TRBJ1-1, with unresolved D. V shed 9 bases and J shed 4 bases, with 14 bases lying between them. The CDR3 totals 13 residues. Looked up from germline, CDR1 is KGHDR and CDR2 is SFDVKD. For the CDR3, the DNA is TGTGCCACCCGGAAAAGAGTGGGCACTGAAGCTTTCTTT. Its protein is CATRKRVGTEAFF.

The DNA of the CDR3 is TGCAGTGCTGGGGAAGGGGCTAGCGGGCTTTACGAGCAGTACTTC. Residues: CSAGEGASGLYEQYF. V usage is TRBV20-1 and J usage is TRBJ2-5; 8 positions match TRBD2. The J call is uncertain, as TRBJ2-7 better fits the DNA end. Looked up from germline, CDR1 is DFQATT and CDR2 is SNEGSKA (reference sequence). The CDR3 is 15 residues long.

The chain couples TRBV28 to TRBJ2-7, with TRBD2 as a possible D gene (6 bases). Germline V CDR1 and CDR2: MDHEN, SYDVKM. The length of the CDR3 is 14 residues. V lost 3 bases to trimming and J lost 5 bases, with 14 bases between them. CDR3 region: CASSFRRDLHEQYF. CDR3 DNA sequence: TGTGCCAGCAGTTTTCGGAGGGACCTGCACGAGCAGTACTTC.

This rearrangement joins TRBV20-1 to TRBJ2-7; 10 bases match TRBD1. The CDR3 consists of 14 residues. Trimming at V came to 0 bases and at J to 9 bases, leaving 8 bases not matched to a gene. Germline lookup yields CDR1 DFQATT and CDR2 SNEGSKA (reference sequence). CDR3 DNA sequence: TGCAGTGCTAGAGATGAGGGGACAGGGGATTCGCAGTACTTC. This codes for CSARDEGTGDSQYF.

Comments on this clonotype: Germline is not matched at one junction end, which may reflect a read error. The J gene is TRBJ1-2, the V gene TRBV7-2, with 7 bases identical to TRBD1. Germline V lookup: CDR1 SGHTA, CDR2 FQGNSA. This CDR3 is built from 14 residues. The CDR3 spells CASSLAATGFGYIF. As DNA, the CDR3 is TGTGCCAGCAGCTTAGCTGCGACAGGGTTTGGCTACATCTTC.

The CDR3 DNA reads as TGTGCCAGCAGGGGACGGGGCTATGAGCAGTTCTTC. Protein: CASRGRGYEQFF. The chain links TRBV2 to TRBJ2-1; D tentatively reads TRBD1 or TRBD2 (5 bases each). Germline V CDR1 and CDR2: SNHLY, FYNNEI. Trimming took 6 bases from V and 8 from J, leaving 11 bases between them. This CDR3 is built from 12 residues.

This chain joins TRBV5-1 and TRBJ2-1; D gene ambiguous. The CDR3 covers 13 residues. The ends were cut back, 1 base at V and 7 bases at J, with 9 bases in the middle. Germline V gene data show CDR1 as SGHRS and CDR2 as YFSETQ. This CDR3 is CASSLRSRNEQFF. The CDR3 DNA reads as TGCGCCAGCAGCTTGCGGAGCAGGAATGAGCAGTTCTTC.

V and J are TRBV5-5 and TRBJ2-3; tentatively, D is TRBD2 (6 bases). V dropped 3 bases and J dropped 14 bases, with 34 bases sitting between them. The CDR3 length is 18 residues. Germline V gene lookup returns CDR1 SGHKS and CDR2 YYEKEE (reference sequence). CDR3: CASSYEPRLEDEHRYAYF. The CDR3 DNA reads TGTGCCAGCAGCTACGAACCCCGACTAGAGGATGAGCACAGATACGCGTATTTT.

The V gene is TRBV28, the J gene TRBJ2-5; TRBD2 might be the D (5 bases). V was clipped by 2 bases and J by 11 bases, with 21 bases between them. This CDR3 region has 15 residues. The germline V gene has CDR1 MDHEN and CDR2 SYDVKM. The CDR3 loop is CASSLGWQEIREQYF. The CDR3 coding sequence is TGTGCCAGCAGTTTAGGGTGGCAGGAGATTAGGGAGCAGTACTTC.

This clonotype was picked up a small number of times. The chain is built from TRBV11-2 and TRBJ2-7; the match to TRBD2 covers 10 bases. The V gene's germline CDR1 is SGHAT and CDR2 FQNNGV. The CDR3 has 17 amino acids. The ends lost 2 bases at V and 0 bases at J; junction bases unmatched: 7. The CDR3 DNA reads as TGTGCCAGCAGCTTACCAGTTAGCGGGAGGTTCTCCTACGAGCAGTACTTC. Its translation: CASSLPVSGRFSYEQYF.

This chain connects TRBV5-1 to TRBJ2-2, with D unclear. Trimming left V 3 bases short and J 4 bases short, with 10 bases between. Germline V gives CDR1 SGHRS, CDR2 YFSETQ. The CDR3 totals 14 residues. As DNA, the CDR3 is TGCGCCAGCAGCTCCAACTATCCCACCGGGGAGCTGTTTTTT. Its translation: CASSSNYPTGELFF.

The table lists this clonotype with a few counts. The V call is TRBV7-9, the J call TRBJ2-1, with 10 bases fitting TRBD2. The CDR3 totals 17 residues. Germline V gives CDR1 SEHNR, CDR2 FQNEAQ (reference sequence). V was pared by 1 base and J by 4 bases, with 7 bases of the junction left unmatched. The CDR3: CASSLGIASGRYNEQFF. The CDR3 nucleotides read TGTGCCAGCAGCTTAGGAATCGCTAGCGGGAGATACAATGAGCAGTTCTTC.

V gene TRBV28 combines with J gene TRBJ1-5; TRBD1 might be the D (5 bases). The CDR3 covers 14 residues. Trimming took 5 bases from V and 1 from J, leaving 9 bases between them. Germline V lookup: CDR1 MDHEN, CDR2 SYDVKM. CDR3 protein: CASSTRQSNQPQHF. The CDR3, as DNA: TGTGCCAGCAGTACCCGACAGAGCAATCAGCCCCAGCATTTT. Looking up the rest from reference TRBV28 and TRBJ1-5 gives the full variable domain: DVKVTQSSRYLVKRTGEKVFLECVQDMDHENMFWYRQDPGLGLRLIYFSYDVKMKEKGDIPEGYSVSREKKERFSLILESASTNQTSMYLCASSTRQSNQPQHFGDGTRLSIL.

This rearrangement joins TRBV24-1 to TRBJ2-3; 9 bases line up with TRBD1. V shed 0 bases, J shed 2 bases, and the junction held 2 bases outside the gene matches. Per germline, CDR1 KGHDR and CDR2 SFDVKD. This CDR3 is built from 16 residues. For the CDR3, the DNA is TGTGCCACCAGTGATTTGGGGGACAGGGACACAGATACGCAGTATTTT. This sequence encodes CATSDLGDRDTDTQYF.